The present entry profiles one TCR beta chain with its context. Clinical history reported by participants formed the basis on which cohorts were assigned. This specimen comes from a study of blood T cell repertoires in COVID-19. Background on the study: T cells, B-cell-depleted T cells, or PBMCs supplied cDNA or gDNA.

V lost 3 bases and J lost 0; bases outside the gene matches: 4. Germline V gives CDR1 LNHDA, CDR2 SQIVND (reference sequence). There are 15 residues in the CDR3. Using immunoSEQ multiplex PCR, the repertoire was profiled, and TCRdb retains in-frame clones only, with some absent. The data contain roughly 160,000 clones, 80% of them singletons. The rearrangement links TRBV19 to TRBJ2-5; 7 bases are shared with TRBD1. This receptor was obtained from an older woman who had recovered from COVID-19. Sequencing input: PBMCs or T cells enriched from blood (not recorded which). Here the CDR3 DNA reads TGTGCCAGTAGTATGAGGGGACAGAACCAAGAGACCCAGTACTTC. The encoded protein is CASSMRGQNQETQYF.